This entry describes one TCR beta chain. Each recovered donor of Cohort 3 presented with two negative PCRs, clearance, or symptom resolution. Deletions cut 4 bases from V and 13 bases from J, with 17 bases between. The CDR3 runs 13 residues. This sample is part of a study of blood T cell repertoires in COVID-19. Study summary: The analysed material was cDNA or gDNA that came from T cells, B-cell-depleted T cells, or PBMCs.

Clones were sequenced by immunoSEQ multiplex PCR, and TCRdb holds only the in-frame ones, with some missing. This table holds 300,000 to 400,000 clones, 70% to 90% found once. The chain is built from TRBV12-3 or TRBV12-4 and TRBJ2-1; a possible D gene is TRBD1 (5 bases). The sequenced material came from PBMCs or T cells enriched from blood (not recorded which). This sequence originates from a woman between 18 and 29 years old who had recovered from COVID-19. CDR3 DNA: TGTGCCAGCAGTTCCCCTACCCCCCAGGGACAGTTCTTC. Translation: CASSSPTPQGQFF.